Following are 32 T cell receptor beta chains from one sample sequenced in a study of cytomegalovirus exposure and HLA in healthy donors. Vbeta (60) and Jbeta (13) primers were used in the PCR. Sequencing used immunoSEQ multiplex PCR; TCRdb keeps in-frame clones, though not all of them. Of roughly 100,000 clones detected, 75% appear once; the ten largest clones hold over 9.5%. The sequenced sample consisted of PBMCs. The receptors were sampled from a man aged 50 to 59 in good health and CMV-seronegative.

The J gene is TRBJ1-1, the V gene TRBV7-2; D not certain. Trimming stripped 2 bases from V and 11 bases from J, with 15 bases between. This CDR3 spans 13 amino acids. Germline CDR1 reads SGHTA; CDR2 reads FQGNSA. The CDR3: CASSLQRQAFAFF. CDR3 in DNA: TGTGCCAGCAGCTTACAAAGGCAGGCTTTTGCTTTCTTT.

This clone has more than one count but fewer than ten. The chain links TRBV5-4 to TRBJ1-1, with D perhaps TRBD1 (6 bases). The V gene lost 4 bases and the J gene lost 4 bases, with 17 bases spanning the gap. The V gene's germline CDR1 is SGHNT and CDR2 YYREEE (reference sequence). The CDR3 sequence is 15 residues long. CDR3 nucleotide sequence: TGTGCCAGCAGCCGGAGCTACACAGGGAGCACTGAAGCTTTCTTT. Residues: CASSRSYTGSTEAFF.

This clone was picked up a small number of times. The chain is built from TRBV19 and TRBJ1-4; 7 positions match TRBD1. Germline assignment: CDR1 LNHDA and CDR2 SQIVND (reference sequence). With 7 bases clipped from V and 3 bases from J, the junction kept 8 bases outside the gene matches. The CDR3 is 15 residues long. CDR3: CASIGQGEANEKLFF. CDR3 DNA sequence: TGTGCCAGTATCGGGCAGGGGGAAGCTAATGAAAAACTGTTTTTT.

The V call is TRBV7-9, the J call TRBJ2-7; D uncertain. Per the germline V gene, CDR1 is SEHNR and CDR2 is FQNEAQ (reference sequence). The V end was cut by 4 bases, the J end by 1 base, with 8 bases between. The CDR3 runs 13 residues. For the CDR3, the DNA is TGTGCCAGCAGCTCGGTCCCTTCCTACGAGCAGTACTTC. Protein: CASSSVPSYEQYF.

This chain uses TRBV10-3 with TRBJ2-1; D remains ambiguous. V was clipped by 0 bases and J by 10 bases, with 10 bases between them. The CDR3 runs to 13 residues. CDR1 ENHRY and CDR2 SYGVKD come from the germline V gene. The CDR3 loop is CAISESTTGEQFF. DNA of the CDR3: TGTGCCATCAGTGAGTCGACGACTGGCGAGCAGTTCTTC.

The chain carries TRBV28 and TRBJ2-2; weak D call: TRBD1 (6 bases). The CDR3 is 14 residues long. Germline loops: CDR1 MDHEN, CDR2 SYDVKM. V lost 4 bases and J lost 6, with 12 bases in between. The CDR3 spells CASSYRVGAGELFF. CDR3 sequence (DNA): TGTGCCAGCAGTTACAGGGTTGGGGCCGGGGAGCTGTTTTTT. Variable domain in full (rest from reference TRBV28 and TRBJ2-2): DVKVTQSSRYLVKRTGEKVFLECVQDMDHENMFWYRQDPGLGLRLIYFSYDVKMKEKGDIPEGYSVSREKKERFSLILESASTNQTSMYLCASSYRVGAGELFFGEGSRLTVL.

This sequence joins TRBV19 and TRBJ2-7; 9 bases fit TRBD1. CDR3 length equals 14 residues. V dropped 6 bases and J dropped 2; count of bases not matched to a gene: 5. Germline CDR1 and CDR2: LNHDA and SQIVND (reference sequence). DNA of the CDR3: TGTGCCAGTAGACTTCGACAGGGGGCCTACGAGCAGTACTTC. Translated, it gives CASRLRQGAYEQYF. Variable domain in full (rest from reference TRBV19 and TRBJ2-7): DGGITQSPKYLFRKEGQNVTLSCEQNLNHDAMYWYRQDPGQGLRLIYYSQIVNDFQKGDIAEGYSVSREKKESFPLTVTSAQKNPTAFYLCASRLRQGAYEQYFGPGTRLTVT.

The chain couples TRBV19 to TRBJ1-2, with D possibly TRBD1 on 6 matching bases. Trimming stripped 7 bases from V and 8 bases from J, with 17 bases between. Germline CDR1 reads LNHDA; CDR2 reads SQIVND (reference sequence). The CDR3 length is 13 residues. The CDR3 sequence is CASKIQGGRGYTF. The CDR3, as DNA: TGTGCCAGTAAGATACAGGGCGGTCGGGGCTACACCTTC.

The chain employs TRBV4-1 and TRBJ1-2; D perhaps matches TRBD1 (6 bases). The germline gives CDR1 MGHRA, CDR2 YSYEKL. CDR3 length equals 13 residues. The V end was cut by 5 bases, the J end by 6 bases, with 13 bases between. The CDR3: CASSKGGLDGYTF. DNA of the CDR3: TGCGCCAGCAGCAAGGGGGGGCTAGATGGCTACACCTTC.

The chain employs TRBV14 and TRBJ2-2, with D possibly TRBD2 on 5 matching bases. The germline V and J ends were trimmed by 4 bases and 0 bases, with 12 bases remaining between them. In germline, CDR1 is SGHDN, CDR2 FVKESK. There are 16 residues in the CDR3. The CDR3, as DNA: TGTGCCAGCAGCCCCTGGGCGGGCGCGAACACCGGGGAGCTGTTTTTT. Translation gives CASSPWAGANTGELFF.

The chain has TRBV6-5 and TRBJ2-1; 9 bases fit TRBD2. Germline CDR1 and CDR2: MNHEY and SVGAGI. With V trimmed by 2 bases and J by 5 bases, 7 bases remained unmatched. CDR3 length equals 16 residues. As DNA, the CDR3 is TGTGCCAGCAGTTACCCGAGAGTAGCGGGAGACAATGAGCAGTTCTTC. Translated: CASSYPRVAGDNEQFF.

The chain carries TRBV19 and TRBJ1-5, with TRBD1 identical over 8 bases. V dropped 10 bases and J dropped 0; count of bases not matched to a gene: 8. CDR1 and CDR2 (germline): LNHDA, SQIVND (reference sequence). The CDR3 totals 15 residues. The CDR3 DNA follows: TGTGCCACCCGAAAACAGGGGGTTAGCAATCAGCCCCAGCATTTT. Protein: CATRKQGVSNQPQHF.

The chain joins TRBV28 to TRBJ1-4; 7 bases fit TRBD1. This CDR3 comprises 17 residues. The germline gives CDR1 MDHEN, CDR2 SYDVKM. Trimming cost V 5 bases and J 0 bases; bases outside gene matches: 9. The CDR3 nucleotides are TGTGCCAGCAGTAAAGGGACAGACCTAACAACTAATGAAAAACTGTTTTTT. Its protein product is CASSKGTDLTTNEKLFF.

The chain couples TRBV6-1 to TRBJ1-5; 7 bases agree with TRBD1. Germline V gives CDR1 MNHNS, CDR2 SASEGT. V shed 6 bases, J shed 2 bases, and the junction held 4 bases outside the gene matches. This CDR3 has 14 amino acids. In DNA, the CDR3 is TGTGCCAGCAGATCCGACAGGGGCAATCAGCCCCAGCATTTT. Translation gives CASRSDRGNQPQHF.

The gene calls are TRBV11-1 and TRBJ2-3; possible D gene TRBD1, 5 bases. The CDR3 loop spans 14 amino acids. Germline V gives CDR1 SGHAT, CDR2 FQDESV (reference sequence). V lost 3 bases, J lost 5 bases, and 12 bases lay in between. The CDR3, as DNA: TGTGCCAGCAGCTTCAGGGCCCTAGGAGATACGCAGTATTTT. Its translation is CASSFRALGDTQYF.

This sequence joins TRBV7-9 and TRBJ1-4; the match to TRBD1 covers 8 bases. The CDR3 is made up of 14 amino acids. The germline gives CDR1 SEHNR, CDR2 FQNEAQ (reference sequence). The J segment lost 8 bases and the V segment lost 4 bases, leaving 6 bases of the junction unmatched. The CDR3, as DNA: TGTGCCAGCAGCTCCGGGACAGGCGGCGAAAAACTGTTTTTT. Translating gives CASSSGTGGEKLFF.

The chain carries TRBV7-9 and TRBJ2-2, with 10 bases matching TRBD2. Germline-derived CDR1 and CDR2 are SEHNR and FQNEAQ (reference sequence). The J segment lost 7 bases and the V segment lost 3 bases, leaving 5 bases of the junction unmatched. The CDR3 sequence is 15 residues long. In nucleotides, the CDR3 is TGTGCCAGCAGCTTGAGCGGGGGGGCTGACGGGGAGCTGTTTTTT. Its translation is CASSLSGGADGELFF.

The rearrangement uses TRBV5-4 and TRBJ2-7, with 10 bases that match TRBD2. The CDR3 runs 14 residues. CDR1 and CDR2 from the germline V gene are SGHNT and YYREEE (reference sequence). V dropped 2 bases and J dropped 5; count of bases not matched to a gene: 4. The DNA for the CDR3 is TGTGCCAGCAGCTTAAGCGGGAGGGCCCACGAGCAGTACTTC. It yields the protein CASSLSGRAHEQYF.

This clone has only one observation. The J gene is TRBJ2-2, the V gene TRBV18, with unresolved D. The CDR3 totals 13 residues. Germline V CDR1 and CDR2: KGHSH, LQKENI. Trimming removed 2 bases from V and 6 bases from J, with 7 bases in between. The CDR3 region is CASSPMGAGELFF. The CDR3 DNA is TGTGCCAGCTCACCAATGGGCGCCGGGGAGCTGTTTTTT.

About this clone itself: The germline gene is not matched at one end of the junction; a read error may be the cause. Other DNA sequences in this specimen translate into the identical CDR3. The chain joins TRBV7-3 to TRBJ2-2; a possible D gene is TRBD2 (7 bases). The CDR3 is 15 amino acids. Germline V CDR1 and CDR2: SGHTA, FQGTGA. The CDR3 is CASSLGGATDGELFF. DNA for the CDR3: TGTGCCAGCAGCTTAGGGGGGGCGACCGACGGGGAGCTGTTTTTC.

This clone was counted between two and nine times. The chain employs TRBV11-3 and TRBJ2-5, with D possibly TRBD1 on 5 matching bases. V was cut by 3 bases and J by 4 bases, with 6 bases left in between. Per germline, CDR1 SGHNT and CDR2 YENEEA. The CDR3 has 12 residues. CDR3 amino acids: CASSFRGETQYF. The CDR3, as DNA: TGTGCCAGCAGCTTTAGGGGAGAGACCCAGTACTTC.

The rearrangement uses TRBV5-1 and TRBJ2-1; D gene uncertain. The CDR3 spans 13 residues. Trimming pared 6 bases from V and 5 bases from J, leaving 12 bases between. Germline V CDR1 and CDR2: SGHRS, YFSETQ. DNA of the CDR3: TGCGCCAGCAACTTAGACATTAACAATGAGCAGTTCTTC. It is translated as CASNLDINNEQFF.

This chain uses TRBV19 with TRBJ2-7; possibly TRBD2 for D (5 bases). Germline assignment: CDR1 LNHDA and CDR2 SQIVND (reference sequence). CDR3 size: 13 residues. The V and J ends lost 4 bases and 3 bases respectively, with 10 bases between them. The DNA for the CDR3 is TGTGCCAGTAGTACCGGGATCCGCTACGAGCAGTACTTC. Its protein is CASSTGIRYEQYF.

This clone was recorded a few times. The chain joins TRBV19 to TRBJ1-1; possible D gene TRBD1, 5 bases. The germline V gene has CDR1 LNHDA and CDR2 SQIVND (reference sequence). The CDR3 loop spans 14 amino acids. V lost 3 bases, J lost 1 base, and 9 bases lay in between. The CDR3 protein is CASSMGGANTEAFF. The CDR3 bases are TGTGCCAGTAGTATGGGGGGTGCGAACACTGAAGCTTTCTTT.

The chain combines TRBV18 with TRBJ1-5, with D unresolved. Per the germline V gene, CDR1 is KGHSH and CDR2 is LQKENI. The CDR3 covers 13 residues. Trimming took off 6 bases at V and 1 base at J, with 7 bases between the two ends. The CDR3 DNA follows: TGTGCCAGCTCTCCTGGCAGCAATCAGCCCCAGCATTTT. Translating it yields CASSPGSNQPQHF.

Note on this clone: In the same sample, other DNA sequences code for this CDR3. The V gene is TRBV28, the J gene TRBJ1-5; no firm D call. Trimming left V 2 bases short and J 6 bases short, with 5 bases between. CDR3 length: 12 amino acids. Germline loops: CDR1 MDHEN, CDR2 SYDVKM. Here the CDR3 reads CASSLASQPQHF. In DNA, the CDR3 is TGTGCCAGCAGTTTAGCGAGTCAGCCCCAGCATTTT.

CDR3 residues: CASSYIAGDPNEQFF. In nucleotides, the CDR3 is TGTGCCAGCAGTTACATAGCGGGGGACCCCAATGAGCAGTTCTTC. This sequence joins TRBV6-6 and TRBJ2-1; 9 nucleotides line up with TRBD2. J gave up 6 bases and V 2 bases, and 5 bases lay outside the gene matches. Per germline, CDR1 MNHNY and CDR2 SVGAGI (reference sequence). The length of the CDR3 is 15 residues.

The chain recombines TRBV28 with TRBJ2-7, with 7 bases fitting TRBD1. Germline CDR1 reads MDHEN; CDR2 reads SYDVKM. The trim removed 4 bases at V and 0 bases at J, leaving 6 bases unmatched. This CDR3 is built from 15 residues. Here the CDR3 reads CASSSFGDSSYEQYF. The CDR3 DNA reads TGTGCCAGCAGTTCATTTGGGGACAGCTCCTACGAGCAGTACTTC.

CDR3 in amino acids: CASSLDSYNEQFF. Written as DNA, the CDR3 is TGCGCCAGCAGCTTAGACAGCTACAATGAGCAGTTCTTC. V usage is TRBV5-1 and J usage is TRBJ2-1; maybe TRBD1 (5 bases). Germline CDR1 SGHRS, CDR2 YFSETQ. CDR3 size: 13 residues. Trimming stripped 2 bases from V and 3 bases from J, with 6 bases between.

The chain employs TRBV7-9 and TRBJ1-1; possibly TRBD1 for D (5 bases). This CDR3 region has 14 residues. Trimming cost V 5 bases and J 3 bases, with 13 bases left between them. Per the germline V gene, CDR1 is SEHNR and CDR2 is FQNEAQ (reference sequence). The chain's CDR3 is CASSPPGRDTEAFF. CDR3 DNA: TGTGCCAGCAGCCCCCCAGGGAGGGACACTGAAGCTTTCTTT.

This clone was detected only a few times. The chain combines TRBV21-1 with TRBJ2-5; TRBD1, the table's D call, was not compared with the DNA. TRBV21-1 is annotated as a pseudogene. CDR3 size: 18 residues. CDR3 nucleotides: TGTGCCAGCAGCTCCGCAGGGGGCGAGACTATGGACCAAGAGACCCAGTACTTC. It encodes CASSSAGGETMDQETQYF.

This clone was counted between two and nine times. This sequence joins TRBV7-6 and TRBJ2-5; 8 bases are shared with TRBD2. CDR3 size: 16 residues. V lost 5 bases, J lost 4 bases, and 12 bases stayed unmatched. Per germline, CDR1 SGHVS and CDR2 FNYEAQ. The CDR3 loop reads CASSPRLTSDGETQYF. The CDR3 coding sequence is TGTGCCAGCAGCCCCCGATTGACTAGCGATGGAGAGACCCAGTACTTC.